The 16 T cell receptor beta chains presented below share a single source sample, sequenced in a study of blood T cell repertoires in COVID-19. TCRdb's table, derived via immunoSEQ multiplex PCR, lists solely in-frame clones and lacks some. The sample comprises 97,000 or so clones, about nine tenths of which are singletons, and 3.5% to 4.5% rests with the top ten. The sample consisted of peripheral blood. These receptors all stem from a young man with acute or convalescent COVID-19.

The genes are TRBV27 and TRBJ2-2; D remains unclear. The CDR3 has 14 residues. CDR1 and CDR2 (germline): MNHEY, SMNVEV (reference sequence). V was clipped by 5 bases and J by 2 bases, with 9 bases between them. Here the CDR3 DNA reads TGTGCCAGCAGTATGAGGTCCAACACCGGGGAGCTGTTTTTT. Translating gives CASSMRSNTGELFF.

The chain's CDR3 is CASSPKTGQGSYEQFF. CDR3 nucleotides: TGTGCCAGCAGCCCAAAGACGGGACAGGGTAGCTATGAGCAGTTCTTC. The chain joins TRBV3-1 (or the pseudogene TRBV3-2) to TRBJ2-1; 9 nucleotides align to TRBD1. Losses at the gene ends were 4 bases for V and 8 bases for J; bases not matched to a gene: 12. Germline V gene sequence: CDR1 LGHDT, CDR2 YNNKEL (reference sequence). CDR3 length equals 16 residues.

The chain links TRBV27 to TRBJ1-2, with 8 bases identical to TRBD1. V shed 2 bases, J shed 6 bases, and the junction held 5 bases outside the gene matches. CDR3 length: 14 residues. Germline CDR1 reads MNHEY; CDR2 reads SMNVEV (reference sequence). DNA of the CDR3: TGTGCCAGCAGTTTAGGACAGGGAGTGGATGGCTACACCTTC. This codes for CASSLGQGVDGYTF.

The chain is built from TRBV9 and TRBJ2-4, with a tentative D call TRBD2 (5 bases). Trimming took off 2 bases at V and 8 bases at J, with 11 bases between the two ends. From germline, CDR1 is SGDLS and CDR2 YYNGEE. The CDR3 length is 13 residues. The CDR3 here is CASSVDDGDIQYF. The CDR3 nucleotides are TGTGCCAGCAGCGTCGATGACGGGGACATTCAGTACTTC.

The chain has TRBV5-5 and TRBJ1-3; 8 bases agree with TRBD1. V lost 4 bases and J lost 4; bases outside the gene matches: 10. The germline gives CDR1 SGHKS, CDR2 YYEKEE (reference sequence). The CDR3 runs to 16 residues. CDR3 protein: CASSPKGQGSGNTIYF. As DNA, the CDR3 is TGTGCCAGCAGCCCCAAAGGACAGGGTTCAGGAAACACCATATATTTT.

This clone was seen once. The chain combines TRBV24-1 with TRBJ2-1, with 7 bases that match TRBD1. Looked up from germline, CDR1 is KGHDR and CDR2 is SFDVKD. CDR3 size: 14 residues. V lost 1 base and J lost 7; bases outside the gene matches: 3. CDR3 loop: CATSDLSDRNEQFF. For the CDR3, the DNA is TGTGCCACCAGTGATTTATCGGACAGGAATGAGCAGTTCTTC.

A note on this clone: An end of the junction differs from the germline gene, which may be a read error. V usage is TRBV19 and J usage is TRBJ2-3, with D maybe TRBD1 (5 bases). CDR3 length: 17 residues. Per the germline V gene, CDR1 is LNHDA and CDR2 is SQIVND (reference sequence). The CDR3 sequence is CASSIVETRQITNTQYF. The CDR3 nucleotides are TGTGCCAGTAGTATAGTGGAGACCCGACAGATCACAAATACGCAGTATTTT.

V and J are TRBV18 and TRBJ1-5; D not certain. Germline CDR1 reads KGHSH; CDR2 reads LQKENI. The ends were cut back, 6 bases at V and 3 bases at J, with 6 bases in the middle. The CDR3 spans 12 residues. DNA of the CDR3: TGTGCCAGCTCTCTAGACAATCAGCCCCAGCATTTT. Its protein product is CASSLDNQPQHF.

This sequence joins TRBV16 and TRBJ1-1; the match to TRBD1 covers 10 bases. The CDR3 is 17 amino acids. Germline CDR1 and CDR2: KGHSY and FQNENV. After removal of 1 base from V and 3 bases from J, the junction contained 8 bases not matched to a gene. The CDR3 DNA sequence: TGTGCCAGCAGCCAATGGCCGGGACAGGGGACGGACACTGAAGCTTTCTTT. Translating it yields CASSQWPGQGTDTEAFF.

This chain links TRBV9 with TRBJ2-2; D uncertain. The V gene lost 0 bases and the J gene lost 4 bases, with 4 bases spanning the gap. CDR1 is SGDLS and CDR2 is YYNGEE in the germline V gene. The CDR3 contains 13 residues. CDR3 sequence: CASSVGSTGELFF. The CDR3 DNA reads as TGTGCCAGCAGCGTAGGCAGCACCGGGGAGCTGTTTTTT.

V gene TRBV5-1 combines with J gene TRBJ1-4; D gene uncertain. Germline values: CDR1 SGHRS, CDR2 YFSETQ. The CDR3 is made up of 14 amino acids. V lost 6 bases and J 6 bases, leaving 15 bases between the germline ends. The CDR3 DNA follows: TGCGCCAGCACCCCGGACTCGCCACATGAAAAACTGTTTTTT. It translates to CASTPDSPHEKLFF.

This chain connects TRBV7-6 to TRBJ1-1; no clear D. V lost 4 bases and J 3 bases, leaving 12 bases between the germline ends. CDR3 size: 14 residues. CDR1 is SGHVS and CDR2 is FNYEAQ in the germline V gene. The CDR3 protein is CASSSAVGYTEAFF. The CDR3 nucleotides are TGTGCCAGCAGCTCCGCGGTCGGGTACACTGAAGCTTTCTTT.

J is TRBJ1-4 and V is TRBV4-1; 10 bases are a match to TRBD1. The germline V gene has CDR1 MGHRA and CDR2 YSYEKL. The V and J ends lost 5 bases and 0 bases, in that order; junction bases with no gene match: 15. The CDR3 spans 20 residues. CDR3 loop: CASSRTKLGQGGPTNEKLFF. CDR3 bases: TGCGCCAGCAGCAGAACTAAACTCGGACAGGGGGGCCCAACTAATGAAAAACTGTTTTTT.

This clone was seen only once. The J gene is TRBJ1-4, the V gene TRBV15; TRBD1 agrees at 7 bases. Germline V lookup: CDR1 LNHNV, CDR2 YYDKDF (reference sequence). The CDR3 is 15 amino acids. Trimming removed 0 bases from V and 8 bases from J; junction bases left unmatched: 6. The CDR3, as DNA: TGTGCCACCAGCAGAGAGACAGGGATCGGGGAAAAACTGTTTTTT. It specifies CATSRETGIGEKLFF.

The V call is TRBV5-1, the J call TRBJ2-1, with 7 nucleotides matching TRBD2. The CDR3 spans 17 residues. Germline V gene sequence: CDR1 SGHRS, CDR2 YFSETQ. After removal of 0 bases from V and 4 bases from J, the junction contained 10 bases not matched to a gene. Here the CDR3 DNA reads TGCGCCAGCAGCTTGGCCTTGGGAGGGAACCTATACAATGAGCAGTTCTTC. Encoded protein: CASSLALGGNLYNEQFF.

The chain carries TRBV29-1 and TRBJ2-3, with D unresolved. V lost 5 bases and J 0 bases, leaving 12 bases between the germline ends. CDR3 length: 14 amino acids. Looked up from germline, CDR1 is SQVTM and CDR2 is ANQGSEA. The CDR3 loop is CSVSPGHSTDTQYF. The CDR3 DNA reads TGCAGCGTTTCTCCCGGTCATAGCACAGATACGCAGTATTTT.